This T cell receptor (beta chain) was obtained from a study of response to subunit inactivated influenza vaccine. Broader study findings: Authors suggested few new T cells are recruited by each seasonal influenza vaccination.

Trimming shortened V by 6 bases and J by 14 bases, and 22 bases separated the two germline ends. The CDR3 totals 14 residues. Germline CDR1 reads KGHDR; CDR2 reads SFDVKD. This clonotype showed up just a few times. Its specificity is not known. TCRdb passed the RT-PCR reads through MiXCR, listing each CDR3 protein once. The data show 600,000 to 700,000 distinct CDR3 sequences, about 15% seen once. The V and J genes are TRBV24-1 and TRBJ2-1, with D tentatively TRBD2 (5 bases). Sequencing used PBMCs from blood, obtained approximately 15 days before vaccination. This clonotype was sampled from a man aged 50-59 years who received an inactivated influenza vaccine. CDR3 bases: TGTGCCACCAGTCCGGGTGGAGAAGGGAGTATAAAGTTCTTC. Amino acids: CATSPGGEGSIKFF.